These T cell receptor beta chains were read from a single sample in a study of long-term antiretroviral therapy in people with HIV. Clones were sequenced by immunoSEQ multiplex PCR, and TCRdb holds only the in-frame ones, with some missing. This table has roughly 35,000 clones, 90% to 95% appearing once. Sample: unsorted PBMCs, taken 5 to 5.5 years after starting antiretroviral therapy. The origin of the receptors is a woman aged 45-65 years with HIV. Each CDR3 is given with its conserved first and last residue. The order of the fields is clone size, V gene, J gene, D gene, CDR3 DNA, CDR3 protein. The D gene is left open where the match is weak. Rows may omit the clone size; those that give it use once, few, many or a size class.

clone_size: .
v_call: TRBV19
j_call: TRBJ1-6
d_call: TRBD1
cdr3_nt: TGTGCCAGTATGGGACAGGGGAGGACACCCCTCCACTTT
cdr3_aa: CASMGQGRTPLHF

clone_size: .
v_call: TRBV5-1
j_call: TRBJ2-1
d_call: TRBD2
cdr3_nt: TGCGCCAGCAGCTCGTTGGCTAGCGGGGCGGATGAGCAGTTCTTC
cdr3_aa: CASSSLASGADEQFF

clone_size: .
v_call: TRBV5-6
j_call: TRBJ2-5
d_call: TRBD1
cdr3_nt: TGTGCCAGCAGCTTCAGAGGGGGCGGGTGGACCCAGTACTTC
cdr3_aa: CASSFRGGGWTQYF

clone_size: .
v_call: TRBV11-2
j_call: TRBJ2-3
d_call: TRBD2
cdr3_nt: TGTGCCAGCAGCTTAGGACTAGCGGGTGACACAGATACGCAGTATTTT
cdr3_aa: CASSLGLAGDTDTQYF

clone_size: .
v_call: TRBV7-9
j_call: TRBJ1-1
d_call: .
cdr3_nt: TGTGCCAGCAGCCCGTGGGGGGTTGGGGTCAACACTGAAGCTTTCTTT
cdr3_aa: CASSPWGVGVNTEAFF

clone_size: once
v_call: TRBV2
j_call: TRBJ1-1
d_call: .
cdr3_nt: TGTGCCAGCACCCTGATAATCGAGAGTGAAGCTTTCTTT
cdr3_aa: CASTLIIESEAFF

clone_size: .
v_call: TRBV2
j_call: TRBJ1-5
d_call: .
cdr3_nt: TGTGCCAGCAGTGACCGCAGGGTCGGACAGCCCCAGCATTTT
cdr3_aa: CASSDRRVGQPQHF

clone_size: once
v_call: TRBV19
j_call: TRBJ1-2
d_call: .
cdr3_nt: TGTGCCAGTAGTATCGACCGTGCCGGCCTCTATGGCTACACCTTC
cdr3_aa: CASSIDRAGLYGYTF

clone_size: .
v_call: TRBV5-4
j_call: TRBJ1-5
d_call: .
cdr3_nt: TGTGCCAGCAGCCCAGACAGGCTAGGTCAGCCCCAGCATTTT
cdr3_aa: CASSPDRLGQPQHF

clone_size: .
v_call: TRBV7-2
j_call: TRBJ2-5
d_call: TRBD2
cdr3_nt: TGTGCCAGCAGCTTGACTAGCGGGGGGATACAAGAGACCCAGTACTTC
cdr3_aa: CASSLTSGGIQETQYF

clone_size: .
v_call: TRBV19
j_call: TRBJ1-6
d_call: .
cdr3_nt: TGTGCCAGTAGTATTGGTGTTTCGGGCCTCCACTTT
cdr3_aa: CASSIGVSGLHF

clone_size: .
v_call: TRBV10-3
j_call: TRBJ2-1
d_call: .
cdr3_nt: TGTGCCATCAGGGATAGCGGCGAGCAGTTCTTC
cdr3_aa: CAIRDSGEQFF

clone_size: .
v_call: TRBV18
j_call: TRBJ1-2
d_call: .
cdr3_nt: TGTGCCAGCTCACTTTCCGGACAGTTTGATGGCTACACCTTC
cdr3_aa: CASSLSGQFDGYTF

clone_size: .
v_call: TRBV6-6
j_call: TRBJ2-5
d_call: .
cdr3_nt: TGTGCCAGCAGTTACCGAGGATGGGAGACCCAGTACTTC
cdr3_aa: CASSYRGWETQYF

clone_size: .
v_call: TRBV29-1
j_call: TRBJ1-1
d_call: .
cdr3_nt: TGCAGCGTTGAAGTGGGGACTGAAGCTTTCTTT
cdr3_aa: CSVEVGTEAFF

clone_size: .
v_call: TRBV4-1
j_call: TRBJ2-2
d_call: TRBD1
cdr3_nt: TGCGCCAGCAGCCAGCGCGGGGACAGGAAAAACACCGGGGAGCTGTTTTTT
cdr3_aa: CASSQRGDRKNTGELFF

clone_size: .
v_call: TRBV9
j_call: TRBJ2-5
d_call: .
cdr3_nt: TGTGCCAGCAGCGTCGCTGCTCAAGAGACCCAGTACTTC
cdr3_aa: CASSVAAQETQYF

clone_size: .
v_call: TRBV27
j_call: TRBJ2-1
d_call: TRBD1
cdr3_nt: TGTGCCAGCAGTTTAAAGGGGACAGGGACCTACAATGAGCAGTTCTTC
cdr3_aa: CASSLKGTGTYNEQFF

clone_size: .
v_call: TRBV9
j_call: TRBJ2-5
d_call: .
cdr3_nt: TGTGCCAGCAGCGTATCCGGACTACCGCAAGAGACCCAGTACTTC
cdr3_aa: CASSVSGLPQETQYF

clone_size: .
v_call: TRBV30
j_call: TRBJ1-3
d_call: .
cdr3_nt: TGTGCCTGGAGTGAGGAGTTACAGTTGACTGGAAACACCATATATTTT
cdr3_aa: CAWSEELQLTGNTIYF

clone_size: .
v_call: TRBV10-2
j_call: TRBJ1-2
d_call: .
cdr3_nt: TGCGCCAGCAGTTTTCAGGGAGACTATGGCTACACCTTC
cdr3_aa: CASSFQGDYGYTF

clone_size: .
v_call: TRBV11-2
j_call: TRBJ1-2
d_call: .
cdr3_nt: TGTGCCAGCAGCTTAGATTTAGCAGGGGAGGACTATGGCTACACCTTC
cdr3_aa: CASSLDLAGEDYGYTF

clone_size: .
v_call: TRBV7-3
j_call: TRBJ1-1
d_call: .
cdr3_nt: TGTGCCAGCAGCCGGACATTGAACACTGAAGCTTTCTTT
cdr3_aa: CASSRTLNTEAFF

clone_size: .
v_call: TRBV5-6
j_call: TRBJ1-1
d_call: .
cdr3_nt: TGTGCCAGCAGCTTCCCGGGGACTAAAGATGAAGCTTTCTTT
cdr3_aa: CASSFPGTKDEAFF

clone_size: .
v_call: TRBV9
j_call: TRBJ2-1
d_call: TRBD1
cdr3_nt: TGTGCCAGCAGCGTATCAGACAGGGCGGTCTACAATGAGCAGTTCTTC
cdr3_aa: CASSVSDRAVYNEQFF